This TCR beta chain appears in the sequencing data of a study of CD8 T cells in Susac syndrome. Germline-derived CDR1 and CDR2 are SGDLS and YYNGEE. CDR3 size: 14 residues. The ends lost 0 bases at V and 8 bases at J; junction bases unmatched: 5. An amount of RNA that ranged from roughly 0.45 to 1 ug was reverse transcribed with random hexamers. Via MiXCR, TCRdb re-called the immunoSEQ multiplex PCR reads, giving one row per CDR3 protein. The sample includes more than 110,000 distinct CDR3 sequences, approximately 93% of them seen just once. The genes are TRBV9 and TRBJ2-1, with 7 bases that match TRBD1. The source is a human donor in good health. Sequencing was carried out using CD8+ T cells from PBMCs. CDR3 in DNA: TGTGCCAGCAGCGTAGATCCAGGGGGTGATGAGCAGTTCTTC. It is translated as CASSVDPGGDEQFF.